This T cell receptor beta chain was retrieved from a study of blood T cell repertoires in COVID-19. Study context: Sites across the United States, Italy and Spain contributed samples from acute and convalescent COVID-19.

Sequenced by immunoSEQ multiplex PCR; TCRdb stores in-frame clones only, minus some. The sample contains some 52,000 clones, under 90% of which appear only once. The CDR3 is 16 residues long. The V gene end was trimmed by 3 bases and the J gene end by 0 bases; junction bases not matched to a gene: 2. Germline values: CDR1 SGHRS, CDR2 YFSETQ. The sequenced sample was peripheral blood. The chain joins TRBV5-1 to TRBJ2-2, with 10 bases aligning to TRBD1. This receptor was obtained from a man between 70 and 80 years old with acute or convalescent COVID-19. This CDR3 reads CASSSGQGTNTGELFF. CDR3 coding DNA: TGCGCCAGCAGCTCGGGACAGGGGACGAACACCGGGGAGCTGTTTTTT.